The rows below give T cell receptor beta chains drawn from one sample of a study of T cell responses to AZD1222 COVID-19 vaccine. Some clones are missing from TCRdb's copy, which holds only in-frame ones; the method was immunoSEQ multiplex PCR. Among 130,000 or so clones listed, about 86% were seen once. The specimen was peripheral blood, collected on day 0 of AZD1222 vaccination. These receptors were obtained from an adult in good health. Each CDR3 is given with its conserved first and last residue. The order of the fields is D gene, V gene, CDR3 protein. D genes are given only for firm matches.

>.|TRBV27
CASSFNRVEKLFF
>.|TRBV5-1
CASSLVVLDRDNEQFF
>TRBD1|TRBV7-7
CASSSGQSYNEQFF
>TRBD1|TRBV7-9
CASGRQGPNYGYTF
>TRBD1|TRBV28
CASSLMTGGEKLFF
>TRBD2|TRBV6-4
CASSKEAGVETQYF
>TRBD2|TRBV3-1/TRBV3-2
CASSQELAGVQNEQFF
>.|TRBV6-5
CASSQPPGNTEAFF
>TRBD1|TRBV6-5
CASSMDRGLDGYTF
>.|TRBV5-5
CASSLEGDSFYEQYF
>TRBD2|TRBV18
CASSPGLAATGEQYF
>.|TRBV12-3/TRBV12-4
CASSLGDRTEAFF
>.|TRBV27
CASSLSGGTEAFF
>TRBD1|TRBV7-2
CASSLAGGGYEQYF
>.|TRBV3-1/TRBV3-2
CASSQGQRNTIYF
>TRBD1|TRBV7-2
CASSKGQGAKTGELFF
>TRBD1|TRBV5-1
CASSEGQGEGYTF
>TRBD1|TRBV7-2
CASSATGGRTEAFF
>.|TRBV6-5
CASSFNRYNEQFF
>.|TRBV20-1
CSASRIEGNQPQHF
>.|TRBV27
CASKGLPLNSPLHF
>.|TRBV5-1
CASSLAPTAESYNEQFF
>.|TRBV7-9
CASSLAASRGNTIYF
>.|TRBV7-2
CASSQDTGTLNF
>TRBD1|TRBV2
CASSYAGTGLYEQYF
>.|TRBV6-5
CASSQRPPLNTIYF
>.|TRBV4-1
CASRRTVLNEKLFF
>.|TRBV9
CASSPRGGIEGELFF
>TRBD1|TRBV19
CASSTYGQENQPQHF
>.|TRBV7-9
CASSRPGLSYEQYF
>TRBD1|TRBV6-2/TRBV6-3
CASSYPRGQGTEAFF
>.|TRBV29-1
CSVEGYKREADTQYF
>.|TRBV5-1
CASREGGADYGYTF
>.|TRBV11-2
CASSLVGDGYTF
>TRBD1|TRBV5-1
CASSVSDRAYGYTF
>.|TRBV5-5
CASSLAGTQRVNEKLFF
>TRBD2|TRBV5-5
CASIRGIAGGYNEQFF
>.|TRBV7-8
CASSYQGSDTQYF
>.|TRBV24-1
CATSDSWGQETQYF
>.|TRBV6-6
CASSYSGSGADSPLHF
>.|TRBV5-1
CASSLGQEHSPLHF
>TRBD2|TRBV9
CASSVGVSGRFGDNEQFF
>.|TRBV11-2
CASSYGRGAKNIQYF
>.|TRBV4-1
CASSPHSEVNLAKNIQYF
>.|TRBV5-4
CASRDGTLASDTQYF
>.|TRBV11-2
CASSLGGAGYGYTF
>.|TRBV19
CASSIDDPTRGETQYF
>.|TRBV27
CASGLRASDTEAFF
>.|TRBV3-1/TRBV3-2
CASSQGTAREQYF
>TRBD1|TRBV29-1
CSGGQGVTGQETQYF
>.|TRBV5-1
CASSLASVTGELFF
>TRBD2|TRBV27
CASSPLVAGGLKDTQYF
>.|TRBV10-2
CASSESGQGNTEAFF
>.|TRBV27
CASSLNSGREKLFF
>TRBD1|TRBV2
CASSMTGTNYNSPLHF
>.|TRBV2
CASSGGSDEQFF
>.|TRBV10-3
CAISDPGGETQYF
>TRBD1|TRBV6-5
CASSLRDSFNEKLFF
>.|TRBV7-3
CASSHTTTNTGELFF
>.|TRBV6-2/TRBV6-3
CASSRPDSNQPQHF